This section outlines one T cell receptor beta chain sequence together with its context. The sample comes from a study of blood T cell repertoires in COVID-19. At the level of the study: Specimens from acute and convalescent COVID-19 originated in the United States, Italy and Spain. In each case, the material was cDNA or gDNA derived from T cells, B-cell-depleted T cells, or PBMCs.

Individuals drawn from 24 US areas were about 18 to 100 years old. Original methodology: Reference gene primers were amplified, and this amplification served to estimate nucleated cell counts. The assay was immunoSEQ multiplex PCR, and TCRdb's table has in-frame clones only and misses some. V, J and clone size are taken as reported in that table, and D and trimming were inferred from the DNA itself. Of 200,000 to 250,000 clones listed, 65% to 90% are singletons. The clonotype comes from a man between 35 and 55 years old who had recovered from COVID-19. Material: PBMCs or T cells enriched from blood (not recorded which).

CDR3 DNA: TGCGCCAGCAGCTCGGGGGACAGGCCTATGGGGCAGTACTTC. This gives the protein CASSSGDRPMGQYF. The chain is built from TRBV5-1 and TRBJ2-7, with 8 bases lining up with TRBD1. This CDR3 is 14 amino acids long. Germline values: CDR1 SGHRS, CDR2 YFSETQ. With V trimmed by 3 bases and J by 9 bases, 11 bases remained unmatched.